This T cell receptor (beta chain) comes out of a study of cytomegalovirus exposure and HLA in healthy donors. At the level of the study: Sequencing of about 179 million T cells in an earlier analysis found 100 million to 140 million unique TCR beta sequences. Whole-study results and caveats: Whilst most TCR sequences proved rare, a subset of public TCRs occurred across many donors.

Though probably carrying unrecorded immune exposures, donors were nominally healthy at sampling. Primers: 60 Vbeta forward and 13 Jbeta reverse. This table comes from immunoSEQ multiplex PCR, and its TCRdb copy is limited to in-frame clones, with some not included. The sample has some 200,000 clones, approximately 81% seen once; the top ten hold around 4%. Germline loops: CDR1 SGHRS, CDR2 YFSETQ. There are 15 residues in the CDR3. V lost 2 bases, J lost 0 bases, and 10 bases lay in between. This clone was recorded once. As yet, its antigen is unknown. This clonotype originated in a man aged 45-65 years in good health and CMV-seronegative. The sequencing sample was made of PBMCs. V is TRBV5-1 and J is TRBJ2-3; no reliable D call. CDR3: CASSLLSLSTDTQYF. CDR3 sequence (DNA): TGCGCCAGCAGCTTATTATCCTTAAGCACAGATACGCAGTATTTT.